This T cell receptor beta chain was sequenced for a study of graft-versus-host responses after intestinal transplantation. Background on the study: Recipients were all induced with anti-thymocyte globulin, then given tacrolimus and steroids for 2 to 3 years.

Study-wide findings and caveats: Recipient marrow held GvH clones, some first seen in ileum or blood.

This CDR3 is 16 amino acids long. The V and J ends lost 5 bases and 3 bases, in that order; junction bases with no gene match: 12. Per the germline V gene, CDR1 is LNHDA and CDR2 is SQIVND (reference sequence). In the case of this clone: Its antigen is currently unknown.

The table came from immunoSEQ multiplex PCR; TCRdb's copy has only in-frame clones and leaves some out. Counted here are about 100,000 clones, 75% to 95% occurring once; the ten biggest clones make up approximately 16%. The receptor's source is a human patient who received an intestinal transplant, so some T cells may come from the graft donor. The material was PBMCs, obtained 450 to 480 days after intestinal transplant. The chain employs TRBV19 and TRBJ2-7; TRBD1 aligns across 8 bases. CDR3 in amino acids: CASSPQGGLANYEQYF. The CDR3 DNA reads TGTGCCAGTAGTCCACAGGGGGGACTCGCCAACTACGAGCAGTACTTC.